These 14 T cell receptor beta chains came from one sample sequenced in a study of PD-L1 blockade in urothelial cancer. Time point of the sample: pretreatment peripheral blood. Generated by immunoSEQ multiplex PCR, the TCRdb table keeps only in-frame clones and is missing some. This table has some 56,000 clones, 75% to 90% appearing once. Sequencing used PBMCs, obtained around atezolizumab (anti-PD-L1) treatment. These receptors were collected from a man in his fifties with urothelial cancer.

The CDR3 nucleotides read TGTGCCATCAGTACAGACAGTGTAGGCGAGCAGTACTTC. Translated: CAISTDSVGEQYF. The chain couples TRBV10-3 to TRBJ2-7, with a weak D call TRBD1 (5 bases). There are 13 residues in the CDR3. The V gene's germline CDR1 is ENHRY and CDR2 SYGVKD. V gave up 5 bases and J gave up 6 bases, with 14 bases separating them.

The V gene is TRBV5-8, the J gene TRBJ2-7, with D perhaps matching TRBD1 (6 bases). With 4 bases removed from V and 1 base from J, the gap between germline ends came to 15 bases. The CDR3 sequence is 15 residues long. Germline loops: CDR1 SGHTS, CDR2 YDEGEE. The CDR3 protein is CASSVHRVRSYEQYF. In DNA form, the CDR3 reads TGTGCCAGCAGCGTCCACAGGGTGCGGTCCTACGAGCAGTACTTC.

V is TRBV19 and J is TRBJ2-7; weak D call: TRBD2 (6 bases). Germline V gives CDR1 LNHDA, CDR2 SQIVND (reference sequence). V dropped 0 bases and J dropped 3 bases, with 9 bases sitting between them. The CDR3 length is 14 residues. The CDR3 nucleotides read TGTGCCAGTAGTATAGATCTGGGGGGCTACGAGCAGTACTTC. As protein: CASSIDLGGYEQYF.

This sequence joins TRBV29-1 and TRBJ1-1; the D gene is possibly TRBD1 (6 bases). CDR3 length: 11 residues. CDR1 and CDR2 from the germline V gene are SQVTM and ANQGSEA. With 7 bases removed from V and 0 bases from J, the gap between germline ends came to 6 bases. CDR3 loop: CSAGVNTEAFF. The DNA of the CDR3 is TGCAGCGCAGGGGTGAACACTGAAGCTTTCTTT.

The chain links TRBV7-3 to TRBJ2-2; 10 bases match TRBD2. V was clipped by 1 base and J by 1 base; unmatched bases: 9. The CDR3 runs to 19 residues. Germline V gene lookup returns CDR1 SGHTA and CDR2 FQGTGA. CDR3 amino acids: CASSLNPPGLAVNTGELFF. The CDR3, as DNA: TGTGCCAGCAGCTTAAATCCTCCTGGACTAGCGGTGAACACCGGGGAGCTGTTTTTT.

This clone appeared a single time. The rearrangement uses TRBV6-6 and TRBJ2-5, with a weak D call TRBD2 (6 bases). CDR3 length: 13 residues. V lost 0 bases and J lost 5, with 7 bases in between. Germline-derived CDR1 and CDR2 are MNHNY and SVGAGI (reference sequence). The CDR3 reads CASSYSGGETQYF. Here the CDR3 DNA reads TGTGCCAGCAGTTACTCTGGGGGGGAGACCCAGTACTTC.

The chain combines TRBV28 with TRBJ1-4; perhaps TRBD1 as D (6 bases). Germline CDR1 and CDR2: MDHEN and SYDVKM. V was clipped by 4 bases and J by 8 bases, with 14 bases between them. The CDR3 contains 14 residues. The CDR3 sequence is CASSSQGTGEKLFF. The CDR3 DNA reads as TGTGCCAGCAGTTCACAGGGTACGGGGGAAAAACTGTTTTTT.

The CDR3 DNA reads as TGCGCCAGCAGCACGGGAAACTATGGCTACACCTTC. Translated: CASSTGNYGYTF. This chain connects TRBV5-1 to TRBJ1-2; D ambiguous. Trimming left V 4 bases short and J 2 bases short, with 6 bases between. The CDR3 extends over 12 amino acids. CDR1 and CDR2 from the germline V gene are SGHRS and YFSETQ. Full variable domain (rest looked up from reference TRBV5-1 and TRBJ1-2): KAGVTQTPRYLIKTRGQQVTLSCSPISGHRSVSWYQQTPGQGLQFLFEYFSETQRNKGNFPGRFSGRQFSNSRSEMNVSTLELGDSALYLCASSTGNYGYTFGSGTRLTVV.

The chain couples TRBV28 to TRBJ2-6; D might be TRBD1 (6 bases). The CDR3 contains 15 residues. CDR1 is MDHEN and CDR2 is SYDVKM in the germline V gene. V was shortened by 4 bases and J by 8 bases, with 15 bases between the two germline ends. The chain's CDR3 is CASSSDRSPPNVLTF. The CDR3 nucleotides are TGTGCCAGCAGTTCCGACAGGTCCCCGCCCAACGTCCTGACTTTC.

The gene calls are TRBV6-6 and TRBJ2-3; 11 nucleotides agree with TRBD1. V lost 5 bases to trimming and J lost 5 bases; unmatched junction nucleotides: 3. The CDR3 length is 14 residues. CDR1 MNHNY and CDR2 SVGAGI come from the germline V gene (reference sequence). CDR3 nucleotide sequence: TGTGCCAGCAGTGGGACAGGGGGTGTAGATACGCAGTATTTT. Amino acid sequence: CASSGTGGVDTQYF.

V usage is TRBV5-1 and J usage is TRBJ1-2, with TRBD1 as a possible D gene (6 bases). This CDR3 comprises 14 residues. Germline values: CDR1 SGHRS, CDR2 YFSETQ. Trimming took off 2 bases at V and 8 bases at J, with 16 bases between the two ends. The CDR3 DNA reads as TGCGCCAGCAGCTTACCGGGACACCCGACGGGCTACACCTTC. Encoded protein: CASSLPGHPTGYTF. Together with reference TRBV5-1 and TRBJ1-2, the CDR3 gives the full variable domain: KAGVTQTPRYLIKTRGQQVTLSCSPISGHRSVSWYQQTPGQGLQFLFEYFSETQRNKGNFPGRFSGRQFSNSRSEMNVSTLELGDSALYLCASSLPGHPTGYTFGSGTRLTVV.

The V and J genes are TRBV18 and TRBJ2-1; TRBD1 aligns across 7 bases. J was trimmed by 2 bases and V by 6 bases; bases with no gene match: 7. CDR3 length: 15 residues. Germline V gives CDR1 KGHSH, CDR2 LQKENI. The CDR3 spells CASSAGTDPYNEQFF. The CDR3 DNA sequence: TGTGCCAGCTCGGCCGGGACAGACCCCTACAATGAGCAGTTCTTC.

This CDR3 is CAWSADNWGVQPQHF. The CDR3 DNA sequence: TGTGCCTGGAGTGCTGACAACTGGGGCGTTCAGCCCCAGCATTTT. This chain uses TRBV30 with TRBJ1-5; D possibly corresponds to TRBD1 (5 bases). Germline-derived CDR1 and CDR2 are GTSNPN and SVGIG (reference sequence). V was shortened by 1 base and J by 6 bases, with 16 bases between the two germline ends. CDR3 length equals 15 residues.

The CDR3 protein is CASSTAGAATQYF. The CDR3 DNA is TGTGCCAGCAGTACCGCGGGGGCTGCTACGCAGTATTTT. The J gene is TRBJ2-3, the V gene TRBV6-5; the D gene is possibly TRBD2 (7 bases). Germline V gene sequence: CDR1 MNHEY, CDR2 SVGAGI. The CDR3 spans 13 residues. V lost 5 bases and J lost 8, with 14 bases in between.